The rows below give T cell receptor beta chains drawn from one sample of a study of PD-1 blockade in classical Hodgkin lymphoma. Data came from immunoSEQ multiplex PCR; TCRdb stores just in-frame clones and leaves some out. Seen here are approximately 13,000 clones, around three quarters observed once, and the top ten hold about 23%. The sample was peripheral blood mononuclear cells (PBMCs), taken at baseline. The receptors shown here come from a human donor with classical Hodgkin lymphoma. The CDR3 runs from the conserved cysteine through the conserved F or W. Where a row states a size, it is once, few, many or the class of an expanded clone; other rows omit it.

cdr3_length,v_call,clone_size,cdr3_aa
14,TRBV6-4,-,CASSKDANTGELFF
14,TRBV25-1,once,CASSEQQEAYGYTF
14,TRBV6-1,-,CAIQRELTYNEQFF
18,TRBV28,-,CASRLHRWEGSTKNIQYF
16,TRBV19,-,CASSIDERQNKNIQYF
17,TRBV10-1,once,CASSEERSGTGANVLTF
15,TRBV7-2,-,CASSEVGRPSYEQYF
14,TRBV21-1,-,CASSKGIYTGELFF
16,TRBV4-1,-,CASSPRLVANTGELFF
17,TRBV15,-,CATSRDRAGSSGNTIYF
16,TRBV2,-,CASSGPLDRLNTEAFF
13,TRBV19,-,CASINSGANVLTF
16,TRBV7-6,-,CASSLVGASGANVLTF
18,TRBV9,-,CASSPPGGSGPAKNIQYF
15,TRBV5-6,-,CASSSTTGGNQPQHF
16,TRBV6-5,few,CASSSNLAGYYNEQFF
13,TRBV30,-,CAWTRGLNTEAFF
17,TRBV5-4,-,CASSSGLLPSGANVLTF
13,TRBV29-1,-,CSVVSSGTYEQYF
15,TRBV2,-,CASSEGLPSTDTQYF
13,TRBV4-1,-,CASSQVVGEIQYF
13,TRBV4-2,few,CASSQDAYNEQFF
12,TRBV29-1,-,CSVVRTQETQYF
14,TRBV19,once,CASSIPMGNQPQHF
17,TRBV11-2,-,CASSLTATSGTYNEQFF
14,TRBV5-1,-,CASSLASLNTEAFF
17,TRBV7-6,-,CASSFRAGGMLTDTQYF
15,TRBV5-1,once,CASKPAPGPYQPQHF
15,TRBV9,-,CASSVASLGADTQYF
17,TRBV18,-,CASSRRADPGGENIQYF
14,TRBV7-2,-,CASSQAGPLDTQYF
15,TRBV6-4,few,CASSRSPSLGETQYF
13,TRBV28,few,CASTWRSNQPQHF
14,TRBV2,-,CATEQGAHGGEQFF
15,TRBV11-2,-,CASSLFWGGNQPQHF
15,TRBV7-8,few,CASSPFRARAVGYTF
15,TRBV6-4,-,CASSDSRGGPDTQYF
18,TRBV10-1,few,CASSESVATLASYNEQFF
12,TRBV29-1,few,CSVARGSAEAFF
13,TRBV4-2,-,CASSQDRAGGSFF
17,TRBV21-1,-,CASSPRSGVGSDETQYF
13,TRBV5-6,few,CASSLKINSPLHF
16,TRBV6-4,-,CASSDGGGPSTDTQYF
15,TRBV7-2,-,CASSAVRRATDTQYF
17,TRBV5-1,-,CASSLNPPSGRNNEQFF
16,TRBV6-5,-,CASSSSGGRSTDTQYF
13,TRBV7-2,once,CASSPRNTGELFF
17,TRBV18,-,CASSPRDRVSGANVLTF
12,TRBV5-1,few,CASSDNNSPLHF